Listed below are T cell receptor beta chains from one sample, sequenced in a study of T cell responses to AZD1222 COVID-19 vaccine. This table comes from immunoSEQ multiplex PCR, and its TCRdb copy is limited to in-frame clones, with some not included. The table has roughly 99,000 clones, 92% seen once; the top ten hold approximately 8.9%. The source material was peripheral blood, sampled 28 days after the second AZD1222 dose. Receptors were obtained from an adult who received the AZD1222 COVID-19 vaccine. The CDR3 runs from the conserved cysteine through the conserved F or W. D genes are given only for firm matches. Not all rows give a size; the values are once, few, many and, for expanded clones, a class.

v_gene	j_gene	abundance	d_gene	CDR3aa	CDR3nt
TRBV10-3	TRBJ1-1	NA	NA	CAITGAPGTEAFF	TGTGCCATCACAGGGGCCCCCGGGACTGAAGCTTTCTTT
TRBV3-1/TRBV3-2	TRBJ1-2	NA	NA	CASSQAAGNYGYTF	TGTGCCAGCAGCCAAGCGGCAGGGAACTATGGCTACACCTTC
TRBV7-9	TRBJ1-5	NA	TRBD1	CASSQGGQANNQPQHF	TGTGCCAGCAGCCAGGGGGGACAGGCTAACAATCAGCCCCAGCATTTT
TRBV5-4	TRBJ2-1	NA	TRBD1	CASSSGTGVNEQFF	TGTGCCAGCAGCTCCGGGACAGGGGTCAATGAGCAGTTCTTC
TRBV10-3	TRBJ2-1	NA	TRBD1	CAISGDRGPYNEQFF	TGTGCCATCAGTGGGGACAGGGGGCCCTACAATGAGCAGTTCTTC
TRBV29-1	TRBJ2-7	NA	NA	CSARPSYEQYF	TGCAGCGCCAGGCCAAGTTACGAGCAGTACTTC
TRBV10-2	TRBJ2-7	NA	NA	CASGKSYEQYF	TGCGCCAGTGGGAAATCCTACGAGCAGTACTTC
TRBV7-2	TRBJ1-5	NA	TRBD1	CASSFSGTVNQPQHF	TGTGCCAGCAGCTTTAGCGGGACAGTCAATCAGCCCCAGCATTTT
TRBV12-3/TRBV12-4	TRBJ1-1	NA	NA	CASTRGTEAFF	TGTGCCAGCACCCGAGGGACTGAAGCTTTCTTT
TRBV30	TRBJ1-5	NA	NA	CAWRETGAAVGPQHF	TGTGCCTGGAGGGAAACGGGGGCTGCGGTCGGGCCCCAGCATTTT
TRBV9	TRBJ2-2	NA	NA	CASSAAGELFF	TGTGCCAGCAGCGCCGCCGGGGAGCTGTTTTTT
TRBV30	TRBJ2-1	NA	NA	CAWGLLNEQFF	TGTGCCTGGGGTCTCCTCAATGAGCAGTTCTTC
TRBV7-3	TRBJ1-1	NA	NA	CASSLGPRNSNTEAFF	TGTGCCAGCAGCTTAGGACCCCGCAACTCGAACACTGAAGCTTTCTTT
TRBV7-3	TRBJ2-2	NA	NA	CASSLGPGVRTGELFF	TGTGCCAGCAGCTTAGGTCCGGGCGTAAGAACCGGGGAGCTGTTTTTT
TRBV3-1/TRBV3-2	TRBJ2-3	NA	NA	CASSQADYNTDTQYF	TGTGCCAGCAGCCAAGCTGACTACAACACAGATACGCAGTATTTT
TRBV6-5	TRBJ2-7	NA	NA	CASSYSQEPHEQYF	TGTGCCAGCAGTTATTCCCAAGAACCCCACGAGCAGTACTTC
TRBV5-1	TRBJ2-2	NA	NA	CASSFSPTGELFF	TGCGCCAGCAGCTTTAGTCCGACCGGGGAGCTGTTTTTT
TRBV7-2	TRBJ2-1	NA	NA	CASSPSGPVYNEQFF	TGTGCCAGCAGCCCATCCGGGCCGGTCTACAATGAGCAGTTCTTC
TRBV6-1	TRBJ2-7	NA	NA	CASSEAGAGQAYEQYF	TGTGCCAGCAGTGAAGCGGGGGCAGGTCAAGCCTACGAGCAGTACTTC
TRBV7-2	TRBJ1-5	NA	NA	CASSFYFGATQPQHF	TGTGCCAGCAGCTTTTATTTCGGGGCCACTCAGCCCCAGCATTTT
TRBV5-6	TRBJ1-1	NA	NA	CASSLGQFSFSGTEAFF	TGTGCCAGCAGCTTAGGACAGTTTTCTTTTTCTGGCACTGAAGCTTTCTTT
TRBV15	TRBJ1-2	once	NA	CATSRTGIGVGGYTF	TGTGCCACCAGCAGAACGGGGATTGGGGTCGGTGGCTACACCTTC
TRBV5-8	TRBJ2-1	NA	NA	CASSLSQRGRYEQFF	TGTGCCAGCAGCTTGTCCCAGCGTGGGAGGTATGAGCAGTTCTTC
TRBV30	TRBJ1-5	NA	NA	CAWSGGGNQPQHF	TGTGCCTGGAGTGGAGGAGGCAATCAGCCCCAGCATTTT
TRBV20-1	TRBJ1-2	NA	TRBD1	CSAPQGNGYTF	TGCAGTGCCCCACAGGGGAATGGCTACACCTTC
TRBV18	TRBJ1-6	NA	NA	CASSPPGTGNSPLHF	TGTGCCAGCTCACCACCGGGTACGGGAAATTCACCCCTCCACTTT
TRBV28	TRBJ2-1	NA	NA	CASSPLSSYNEQFF	TGTGCCAGCAGTCCACTTAGCTCCTACAATGAGCAGTTCTTC
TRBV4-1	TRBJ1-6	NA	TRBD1	CASSQSATGVYSPLHF	TGCGCCAGCAGCCAAAGTGCGACAGGGGTATATTCACCCCTCCACTTT
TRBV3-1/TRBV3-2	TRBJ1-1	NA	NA	CASSPSLRQVSAFF	TGTGCCAGCAGCCCCAGCCTTAGACAGGTCAGCGCTTTCTTT
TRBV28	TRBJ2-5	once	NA	CASRGQETQYF	TGTGCCAGCAGGGGCCAAGAGACCCAGTACTTC
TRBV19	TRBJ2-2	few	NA	CASSIGQVGELFF	TGTGCCAGTAGTATAGGTCAAGTCGGGGAGCTGTTTTTT
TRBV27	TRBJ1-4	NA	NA	CASRSVLANEKLFF	TGTGCCAGCAGATCGGTGTTGGCTAATGAAAAACTGTTTTTT
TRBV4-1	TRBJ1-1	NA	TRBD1	CASSQGQGRSTEAFF	TGCGCCAGCAGCCAAGGACAGGGGAGGAGCACTGAAGCTTTCTTT
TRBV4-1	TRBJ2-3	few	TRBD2	CASSLGLAGGPSTDTQYF	TGCGCCAGCAGCCTTGGACTAGCGGGGGGCCCTAGCACAGATACGCAGTATTTT
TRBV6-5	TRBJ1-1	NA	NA	CASSQRVDTEAFF	TGTGCCAGCAGTCAGAGGGTAGACACTGAAGCTTTCTTT
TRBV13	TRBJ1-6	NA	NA	CASSSRPPGTLYNSPLHF	TGTGCCAGCAGCTCCCGACCCCCTGGGACACTTTATAATTCACCCCTCCACTTT
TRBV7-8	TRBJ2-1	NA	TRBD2	CASSQTGGPYNEQFF	TGTGCCAGCAGCCAGACGGGAGGGCCCTACAATGAGCAGTTCTTC
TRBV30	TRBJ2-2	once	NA	CAWGPRPGPGELFF	TGTGCCTGGGGACCCAGGCCGGGGCCAGGGGAGCTGTTTTTT
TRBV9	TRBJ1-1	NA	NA	CASSVENEAEAFF	TGTGCCAGCAGCGTAGAAAACGAGGCTGAAGCTTTCTTT
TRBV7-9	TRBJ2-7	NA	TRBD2	CASSETSGRSYEQYF	TGTGCCAGCAGCGAGACTAGCGGGAGATCCTACGAGCAGTACTTC
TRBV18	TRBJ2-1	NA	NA	CASSVQGDPVNEQFF	TGTGCCAGCTCAGTACAGGGAGACCCTGTGAATGAGCAGTTCTTC
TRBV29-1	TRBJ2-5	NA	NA	CSAFNAGETQYF	TGCAGCGCATTCAACGCCGGGGAGACCCAGTACTTC
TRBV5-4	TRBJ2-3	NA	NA	CASSFADTQYF	TGTGCCAGCAGCTTTGCAGATACGCAGTATTTT
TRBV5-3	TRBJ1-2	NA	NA	CARSLAGSGFSINYGYTF	TGTGCCAGAAGCTTGGCTGGGTCAGGCTTCTCCATTAACTATGGCTACACCTTC
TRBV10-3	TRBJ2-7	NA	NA	CAISGTNNPYEQYF	TGTGCCATCAGTGGGACAAATAATCCCTACGAGCAGTACTTC
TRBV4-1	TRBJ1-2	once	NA	CASSHGRQERYGYTF	TGCGCCAGCAGCCACGGGCGACAGGAGCGATATGGCTACACCTTC
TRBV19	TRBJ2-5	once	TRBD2	CASSTSGSVQETQYF	TGTGCCAGTAGCACTAGCGGGAGCGTACAAGAGACCCAGTACTTC
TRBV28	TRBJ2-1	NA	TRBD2	CASRLPGGNEQFF	TGTGCCAGCAGGCTACCGGGAGGGAATGAGCAGTTCTTC